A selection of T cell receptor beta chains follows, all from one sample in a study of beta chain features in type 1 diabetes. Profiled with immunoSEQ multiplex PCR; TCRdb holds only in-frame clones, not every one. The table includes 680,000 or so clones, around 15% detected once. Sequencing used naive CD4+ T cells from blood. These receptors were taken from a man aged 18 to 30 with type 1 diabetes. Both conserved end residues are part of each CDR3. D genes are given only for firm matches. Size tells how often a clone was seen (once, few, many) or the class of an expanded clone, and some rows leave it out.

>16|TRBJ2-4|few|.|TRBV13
CASTKQLGGQQNIQYF
TGTGCCAGCACCAAACAATTGGGGGGACAGCAAAACATTCAGTACTTC
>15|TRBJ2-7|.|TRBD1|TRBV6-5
CASSISGTGVYEQYF
TGTGCCAGCAGCATTTCCGGGACAGGGGTTTACGAGCAGTACTTC
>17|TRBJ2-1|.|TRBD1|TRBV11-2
CASSDWRDRQIYNEQFF
TGTGCCAGCAGCGACTGGCGGGACAGGCAGATCTACAATGAGCAGTTCTTC
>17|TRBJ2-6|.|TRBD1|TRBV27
CASTPGGLLVGANVLTF
TGTGCCAGCACCCCAGGGGGCCTCTTGGTTGGGGCCAACGTCCTGACTTTC
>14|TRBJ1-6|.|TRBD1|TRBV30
CAWRRTGDNSPLHF
TGTGCCTGGAGGAGGACAGGGGATAATTCACCCCTCCACTTT
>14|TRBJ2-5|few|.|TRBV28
CASRAQGQQETQYF
TGTGCCAGCAGGGCCCAGGGGCAACAAGAGACCCAGTACTTC
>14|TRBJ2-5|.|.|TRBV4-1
CASSQELGRETQYF
TGCGCCAGCAGCCAAGAGCTGGGGCGGGAGACCCAGTACTTC
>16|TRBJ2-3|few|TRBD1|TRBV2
CASSPQGARSTDTQYF
TGTGCCAGCAGCCCGCAGGGGGCGCGGTCCACAGATACGCAGTATTTT
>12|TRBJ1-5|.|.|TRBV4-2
CASGEGLQPQHF
TGTGCCAGCGGTGAGGGGCTTCAGCCCCAGCATTTT
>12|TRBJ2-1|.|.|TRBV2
CASSNTYNEQFF
TGTGCCAGCAGCAATACCTACAATGAGCAGTTCTTC
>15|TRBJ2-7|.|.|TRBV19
CASSIVWDTSYEQYF
TGTGCCAGTAGTATCGTTTGGGACACCTCCTACGAGCAGTACTTC
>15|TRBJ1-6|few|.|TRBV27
CASSLAPDYNSPLHF
TGTGCCAGCAGTTTGGCCCCGGACTATAATTCACCCCTCCACTTT
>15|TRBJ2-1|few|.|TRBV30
CAWSGVGQVYNEQFF
TGTGCCTGGAGTGGGGTGGGCCAGGTTTACAATGAGCAGTTCTTC
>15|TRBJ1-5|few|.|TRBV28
CASSLLTVGHQPQHF
TGTGCCAGCAGTTTGTTGACAGTAGGTCATCAGCCCCAGCATTTT
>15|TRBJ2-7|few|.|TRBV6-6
CASSYGTIDSYEQYF
TGTGCCAGCAGTTACGGGACAATCGACTCCTACGAGCAGTACTTC
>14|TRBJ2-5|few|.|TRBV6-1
CASRAGTSSETQYF
TGTGCCAGCAGAGCCGGGACTTCCAGTGAGACCCAGTACTTC
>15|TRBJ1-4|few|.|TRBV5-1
CASSLAGATNEKLFF
TGCGCCAGCAGCTTGGCGGGAGCAACTAATGAAAAACTGTTTTTT
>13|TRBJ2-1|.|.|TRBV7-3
CASSLTWGNEQFF
TGTGCCAGCAGCTTAACTTGGGGTAATGAGCAGTTCTTC
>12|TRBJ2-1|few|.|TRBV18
CASSPDSNEQFF
TGTGCCAGCTCACCGGACAGCAATGAGCAGTTCTTC
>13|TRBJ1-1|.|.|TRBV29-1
CSVAEYSNTEAFF
TGCAGCGTTGCCGAATACTCGAACACTGAAGCTTTCTTT
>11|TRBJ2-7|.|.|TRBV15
CATSAQYEQYF
TGTGCCACCAGCGCTCAATACGAGCAGTACTTC
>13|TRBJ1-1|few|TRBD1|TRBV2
CASKGQVNTEAFF
TGTGCCAGTAAGGGACAGGTGAACACTGAAGCTTTCTTT
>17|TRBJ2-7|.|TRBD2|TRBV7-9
CASTPAWTSGAVYEQYF
TGTGCCAGCACCCCCGCCTGGACTAGCGGGGCGGTTTACGAGCAGTACTTC
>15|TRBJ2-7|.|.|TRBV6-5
CASSGPGPITKEQYF
TGTGCCAGCAGTGGACCGGGACCGATTACGAAGGAGCAGTACTTC
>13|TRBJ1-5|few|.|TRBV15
CATSRQWDQPQHF
TGTGCCACCAGCAGACAGTGGGATCAGCCCCAGCATTTT
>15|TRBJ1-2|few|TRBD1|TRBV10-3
CAITGQENTNYGYTF
TGTGCCATCACCGGACAGGAAAATACTAACTATGGCTACACCTTC
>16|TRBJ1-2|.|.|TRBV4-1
CASSQVSPPGDYGYTF
TGCGCCAGCAGCCAAGTTTCCCCCCCAGGAGACTATGGCTACACCTTC
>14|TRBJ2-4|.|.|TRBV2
CASKTGTTVDIQYF
TGTGCCAGCAAGACCGGGACCACGGTGGACATTCAGTACTTC
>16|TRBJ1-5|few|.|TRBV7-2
CASSLRVGTGNQPQHF
TGTGCCAGCAGCTTACGGGTTGGAACGGGGAATCAGCCCCAGCATTTT
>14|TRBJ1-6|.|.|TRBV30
CAWSPGTFGSPLHF
TGTGCCTGGAGCCCCGGGACATTTGGTTCACCCCTCCACTTT
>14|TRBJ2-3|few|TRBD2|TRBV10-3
CAISSGGATDTQYF
TGTGCCATCAGTAGCGGGGGGGCGACAGATACGCAGTATTTT
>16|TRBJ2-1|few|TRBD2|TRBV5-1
CASKGKTSGFWDEQFF
TGCGCCAGCAAGGGAAAGACTAGCGGGTTTTGGGATGAGCAGTTCTTC
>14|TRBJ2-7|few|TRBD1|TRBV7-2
CASSSRDRLYEQYF
TGTGCCAGCAGCTCCCGGGACAGACTATACGAGCAGTACTTC
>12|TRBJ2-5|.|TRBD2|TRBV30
CAWSVPGGTQYF
TGTGCCTGGAGTGTACCGGGGGGGACCCAGTACTTC
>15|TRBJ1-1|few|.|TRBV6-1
CASSELRRINTEAFF
TGTGCCAGCAGTGAGCTCAGGAGGATTAACACTGAAGCTTTCTTT
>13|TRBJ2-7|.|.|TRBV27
CASSSAGSYEQYF
TGTGCCAGCAGTTCGGCAGGCTCCTACGAGCAGTACTTC
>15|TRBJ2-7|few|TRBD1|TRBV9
CASSPTGQTIYEQYF
TGTGCCAGCAGCCCGACGGGACAGACAATCTACGAGCAGTACTTC
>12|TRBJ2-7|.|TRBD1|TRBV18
CASSGQGYEQYF
TGTGCCAGCTCGGGACAGGGCTACGAGCAGTACTTC
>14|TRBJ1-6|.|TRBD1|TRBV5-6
CASSPDRGGSPLHF
TGTGCCAGCAGTCCTGACAGGGGAGGCTCACCCCTCCACTTT
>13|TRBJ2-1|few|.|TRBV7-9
CASSTGTRHEQFF
TGTGCCAGCAGCACCGGGACTCGGCATGAGCAGTTCTTC
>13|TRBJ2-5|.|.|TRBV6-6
CASSQDRGETQYF
TGTGCCAGCAGCCAGGACAGAGGGGAGACCCAGTACTTC
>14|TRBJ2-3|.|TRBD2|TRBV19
CASCAAGDLDTQYF
TGTGCCAGTTGTGCAGCGGGGGATCTAGATACGCAGTATTTT
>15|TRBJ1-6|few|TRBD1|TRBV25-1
CASSSGQAVNSPLHF
TGTGCCAGCAGCTCGGGACAGGCGGTTAATTCACCCCTCCACTTT
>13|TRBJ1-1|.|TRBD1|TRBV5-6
CASSRDRDTEAFF
TGTGCCAGCAGCAGGGACAGGGACACTGAAGCTTTCTTT
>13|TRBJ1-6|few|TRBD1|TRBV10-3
CAIRGQGSSPLHF
TGTGCCATCAGGGGACAGGGCTCCTCACCCCTCCACTTT
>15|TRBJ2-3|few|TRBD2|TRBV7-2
CASRGPGLYTDTQYF
TGTGCCAGCAGGGGACCGGGACTATACACAGATACGCAGTATTTT
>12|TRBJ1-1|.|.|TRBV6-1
CASSERGTEAFF
TGTGCCAGCAGTGAACGTGGAACTGAAGCTTTCTTT
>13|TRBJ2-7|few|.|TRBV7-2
CASSLTRGGEQYF
TGTGCCAGCAGCCTTACCAGGGGTGGCGAGCAGTACTTC
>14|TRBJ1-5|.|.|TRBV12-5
CASGLGQPNQPQHF
TGTGCTAGTGGTTTGGGACAGCCCAATCAGCCCCAGCATTTT
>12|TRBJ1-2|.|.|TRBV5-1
CASSSFGDGYTF
TGCGCCAGCAGCTCATTCGGGGATGGCTACACCTTC
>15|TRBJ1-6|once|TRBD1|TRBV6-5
CASSYGTGGDSPLHF
TGTGCCAGCAGTTACGGGACAGGGGGCGATTCACCCCTCCACTTT